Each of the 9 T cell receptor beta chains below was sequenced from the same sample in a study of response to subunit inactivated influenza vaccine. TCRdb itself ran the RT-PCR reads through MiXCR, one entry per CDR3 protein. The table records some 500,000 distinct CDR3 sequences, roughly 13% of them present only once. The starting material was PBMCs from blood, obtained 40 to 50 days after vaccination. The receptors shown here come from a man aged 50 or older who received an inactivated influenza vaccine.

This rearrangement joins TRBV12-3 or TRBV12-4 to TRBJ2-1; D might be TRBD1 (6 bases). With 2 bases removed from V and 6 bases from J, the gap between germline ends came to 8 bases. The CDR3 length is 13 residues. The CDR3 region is CASSLSGVNEQFF. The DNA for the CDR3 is TGTGCCAGCAGTTTATCAGGGGTCAATGAGCAGTTCTTC.

DNA for the CDR3: TGTGCCACCTCCAGGGGGTCAGGAAACATTCAGTACTTC. This gives the protein CATSRGSGNIQYF. The chain combines TRBV12-3 or TRBV12-4 with TRBJ2-4; 7 bases match TRBD1. V lost 10 bases, J lost 6 bases, and 9 bases stayed unmatched. The CDR3 length is 13 residues.

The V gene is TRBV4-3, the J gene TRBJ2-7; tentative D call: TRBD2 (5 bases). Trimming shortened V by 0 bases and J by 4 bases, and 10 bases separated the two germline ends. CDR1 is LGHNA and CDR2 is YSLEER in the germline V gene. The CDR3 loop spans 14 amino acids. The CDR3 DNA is TGCGCCAGCAGCCAAGATGCCCGGGAATACGAGCAGTACTTC. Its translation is CASSQDAREYEQYF.

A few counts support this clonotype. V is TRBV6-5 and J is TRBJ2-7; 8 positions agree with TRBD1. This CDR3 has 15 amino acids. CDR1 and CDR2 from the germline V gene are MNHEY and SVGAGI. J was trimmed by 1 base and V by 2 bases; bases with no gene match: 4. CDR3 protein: CASSYGDRLSYEQYF. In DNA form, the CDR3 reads TGTGCCAGCAGTTACGGGGACAGGTTATCCTACGAGCAGTACTTC.

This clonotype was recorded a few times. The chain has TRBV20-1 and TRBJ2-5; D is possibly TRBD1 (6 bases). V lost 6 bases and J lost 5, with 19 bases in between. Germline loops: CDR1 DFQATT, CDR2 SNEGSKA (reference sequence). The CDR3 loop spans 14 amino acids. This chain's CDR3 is CSAPPPGVRETQYF. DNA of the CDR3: TGCAGTGCCCCGCCCCCAGGGGTCAGGGAGACCCAGTACTTC.

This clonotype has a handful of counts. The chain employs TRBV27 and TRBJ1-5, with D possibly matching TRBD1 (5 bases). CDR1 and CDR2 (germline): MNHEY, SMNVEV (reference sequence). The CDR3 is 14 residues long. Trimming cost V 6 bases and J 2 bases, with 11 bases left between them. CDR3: CASRPGSGNQPQHF. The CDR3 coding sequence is TGTGCCAGCAGGCCAGGGAGTGGCAATCAGCCCCAGCATTTT.

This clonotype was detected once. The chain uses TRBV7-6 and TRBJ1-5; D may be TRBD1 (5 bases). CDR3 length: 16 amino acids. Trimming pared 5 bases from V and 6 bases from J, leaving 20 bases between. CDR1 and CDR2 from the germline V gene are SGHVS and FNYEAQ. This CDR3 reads CASSEGAKIWSQPQHF. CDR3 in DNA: TGTGCCAGCAGCGAAGGGGCAAAAATCTGGAGTCAGCCCCAGCATTTT.

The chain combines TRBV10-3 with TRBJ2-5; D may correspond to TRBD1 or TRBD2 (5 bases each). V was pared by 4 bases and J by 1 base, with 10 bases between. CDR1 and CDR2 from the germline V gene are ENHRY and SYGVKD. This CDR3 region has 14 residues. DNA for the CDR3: TGTGCCATCAGTGCTTCCGGGACCCAAGAGACCCAGTACTTC. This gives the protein CAISASGTQETQYF.

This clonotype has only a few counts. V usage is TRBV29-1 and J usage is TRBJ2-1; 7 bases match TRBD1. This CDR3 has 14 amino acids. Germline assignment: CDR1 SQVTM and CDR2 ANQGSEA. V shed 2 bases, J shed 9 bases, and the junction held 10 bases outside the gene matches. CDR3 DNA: TGCAGCGTTGAACCTATTAACAGGGGTCTTGAGCAGTTCTTC. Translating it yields CSVEPINRGLEQFF.